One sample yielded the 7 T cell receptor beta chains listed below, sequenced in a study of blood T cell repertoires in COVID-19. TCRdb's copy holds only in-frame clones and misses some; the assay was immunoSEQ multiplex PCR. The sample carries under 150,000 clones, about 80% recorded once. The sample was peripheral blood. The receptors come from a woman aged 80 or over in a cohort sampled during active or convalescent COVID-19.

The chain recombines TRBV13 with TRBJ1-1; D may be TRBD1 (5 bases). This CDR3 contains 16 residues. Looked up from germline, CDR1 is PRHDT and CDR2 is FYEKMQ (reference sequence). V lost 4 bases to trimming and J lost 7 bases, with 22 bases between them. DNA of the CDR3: TGTGCCAGCAGCTCCCGAGCCCAGGGAGGACGCCTTGAAGCTTTCTTT. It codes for CASSSRAQGGRLEAFF. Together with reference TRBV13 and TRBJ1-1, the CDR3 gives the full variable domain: AAGVIQSPRHLIKEKRETATLKCYPIPRHDTVYWYQQGPGQDPQFLISFYEKMQSDKGSIPDRFSAQQFSDYHSELNMSSLELGDSALYFCASSSRAQGGRLEAFFGQGTRLTVV.

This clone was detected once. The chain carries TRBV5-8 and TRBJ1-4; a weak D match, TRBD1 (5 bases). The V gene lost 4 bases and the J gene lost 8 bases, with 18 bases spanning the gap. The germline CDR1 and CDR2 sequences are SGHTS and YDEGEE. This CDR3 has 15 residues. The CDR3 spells CASSTRFAGQEKLFF. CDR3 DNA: TGTGCCAGCAGCACCCGTTTTGCAGGGCAGGAAAAACTGTTTTTT.

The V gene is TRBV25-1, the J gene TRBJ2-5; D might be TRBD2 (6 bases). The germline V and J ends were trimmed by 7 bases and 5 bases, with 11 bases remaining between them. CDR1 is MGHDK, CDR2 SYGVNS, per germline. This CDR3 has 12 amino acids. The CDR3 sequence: CASMEGGETQYF. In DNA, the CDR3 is TGTGCCAGCATGGAGGGTGGGGAGACCCAGTACTTC. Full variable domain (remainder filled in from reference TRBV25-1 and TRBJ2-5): EADIYQTPRYLVIGTGKKITLECSQTMGHDKMYWYQQDPGMELHLIHYSYGVNSTEKGDLSSESTVSRIRTEHFPLTLESARPSHTSQYLCASMEGGETQYFGPGTRLLVL.

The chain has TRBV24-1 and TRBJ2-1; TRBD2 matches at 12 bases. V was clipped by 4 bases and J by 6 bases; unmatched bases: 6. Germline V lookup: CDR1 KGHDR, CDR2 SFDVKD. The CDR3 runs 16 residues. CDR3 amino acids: CATSDQLAGGGNEQFF. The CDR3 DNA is TGTGCCACCAGTGACCAACTAGCGGGGGGAGGCAATGAGCAGTTCTTC.

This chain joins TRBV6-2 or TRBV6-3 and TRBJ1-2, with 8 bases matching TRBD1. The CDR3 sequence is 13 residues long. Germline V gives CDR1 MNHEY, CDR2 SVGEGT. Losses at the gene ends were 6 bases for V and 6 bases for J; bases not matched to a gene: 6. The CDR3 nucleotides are TGTGCCAGCAGCCGGACAGGGAGGAATGGCTACACCTTC. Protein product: CASSRTGRNGYTF.

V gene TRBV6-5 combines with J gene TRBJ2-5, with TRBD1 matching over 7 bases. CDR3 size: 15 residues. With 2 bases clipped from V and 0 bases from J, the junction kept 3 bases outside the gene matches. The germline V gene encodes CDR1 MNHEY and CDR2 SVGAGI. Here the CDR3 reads CASSYRGTDQETQYF. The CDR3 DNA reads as TGTGCCAGCAGTTACCGAGGGACAGACCAAGAGACCCAGTACTTC.

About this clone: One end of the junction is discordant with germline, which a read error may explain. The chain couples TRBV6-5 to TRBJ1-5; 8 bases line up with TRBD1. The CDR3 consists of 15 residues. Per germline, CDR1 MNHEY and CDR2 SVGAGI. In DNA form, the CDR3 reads TGTGCCAGCAGACGAGACAGGGGAGAAAATCAGTCCCAGCATTTT. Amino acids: CASRRDRGENQSQHF.